The clone carrying this T cell receptor (beta chain) was detected only a few times. The antigen is not known. The CDR3 totals 15 residues. The germline CDR1 and CDR2 sequences are MGHDK and SYGVNS. V shed 7 bases, J shed 2 bases, and the junction held 6 bases outside the gene matches. Amplification of TCR alpha and beta CDR3 regions from RNA used iRepertoire nested multiplex PCR. One-step reverse transcription and amplification started from around 100-400 ng of tissue mRNA or PBMC total RNA. TCRdb re-analysed the multiplex PCR reads in MiXCR, keeping a single row per CDR3 protein. The data hold roughly 100,000 distinct CDR3 sequences, with about 37% observed a single time. The data originate from a study of glioma-infiltrating T cells. Study observations and caveats: Very few CDR3 sequences were shared between tissue and blood. Tissue-blood divergence was below expectation in non-neoplastic patients, above in gliomas.

This receptor was taken from a human donor with low-grade glioma or glioblastoma, undergoing nonglioma brain surgery, or in good health (not recorded which). The chain joins TRBV25-1 to TRBJ2-3, with 10 bases fitting TRBD2. Sequenced material: glioma tissue, nonneoplastic brain tissue, or PBMCs (not recorded which). DNA of the CDR3: TGTGCCAGCAAGCTAGCGGGAGCACCCACAGATACGCAGTATTTT. The encoded protein is CASKLAGAPTDTQYF.